The 21 T cell receptor beta chains listed next were all sequenced from one sample in a study of blood T cells in healthy people across ages (dated by TCRdb to 2014 to 2015). Receptor amplification or capture employed 5' RACE. Sequencing relied on an Illumina HiSeq 2500. A second about 7 to 11 cycle PCR used a sample-barcoded 5' primer and a J-beta primer mix. TCRdb trimmed public reads at Q25 via fastp, called clones via MiXCR and kept in-frame beta chains. Records with the same CDR3 protein are collapsed into one entry carrying the most frequent genes and DNA. This sample comprises hundreds of thousands of distinct CDR3 sequences, about 30% of them detected only once. Clones ranked in the top ten supply approximately 15% of the sample. Material: blood. These TCRs come from a woman older than 75 in good health. Donor details come from another sample of the same person, matched by shared clones.

The table lists this clonotype with many counts. The chain uses TRBV20-1 and TRBJ2-4, with TRBD1 as a possible D gene (6 bases). The V gene lost 7 bases and the J gene lost 2 bases, with 12 bases spanning the gap. Germline V gene lookup returns CDR1 DFQATT and CDR2 SNEGSKA (reference sequence). This CDR3 contains 13 residues. The chain's CDR3 is CSVNRETKNIQYF. CDR3 bases: TGCAGTGTAAACAGGGAGACCAAAAACATTCAGTACTTC.

In the case of this clonotype: It is likely a read error, because the conserved phenylalanine at the end of the CDR3 is missing. The chain combines TRBV11-1 with TRBJ1-1; no reliable D call. The V and J ends lost 6 bases and 4 bases respectively, with 21 bases between them. The CDR3 extends over 16 amino acids. Per germline, CDR1 SGHAT and CDR2 FQDESV (reference sequence). This chain's CDR3 is CASSSRAALGRTEAFC. The DNA of the CDR3 is TGTGCCAGCAGTAGCCGGGCCGCCCTTGGGCGCACTGAAGCTTTCTGT.

The chain joins TRBV7-9 to TRBJ2-7, with D perhaps matching TRBD2 (6 bases). CDR1 and CDR2 from the germline V gene are SEHNR and FQNEAQ (reference sequence). Trimming removed 5 bases from V and 0 bases from J, with 14 bases in between. CDR3 size: 15 residues. CDR3 protein: CASSPRGNPSYEQYF. The CDR3 coding sequence is TGTGCCAGCAGCCCGCGGGGAAACCCCTCCTACGAGCAGTACTTC.

This clonotype was recorded many times. The chain employs TRBV5-1 and TRBJ2-3; D possibly uses TRBD1 or TRBD2 (6 bases each). CDR3 length equals 17 residues. Trimming took off 4 bases at V and 1 base at J, with 19 bases between the two ends. The germline gives CDR1 SGHRS, CDR2 YFSETQ. CDR3 in amino acids: CASSPGARTRGTDTQYF. The CDR3 DNA follows: TGCGCCAGCAGCCCGGGGGCCCGGACCAGGGGCACAGATACGCAGTATTTT. Combining the CDR3 with reference TRBV5-1 and TRBJ2-3 gives the whole variable domain KAGVTQTPRYLIKTRGQQVTLSCSPISGHRSVSWYQQTPGQGLQFLFEYFSETQRNKGNFPGRFSGRQFSNSRSEMNVSTLELGDSALYLCASSPGARTRGTDTQYFGPGTRLTVL.

This clonotype was seen a handful of times. This chain joins TRBV11-1 and TRBJ2-1; TRBD2 might be the D (6 bases). Trimming left V 4 bases short and J 13 bases short, with 23 bases between. The length of the CDR3 is 15 residues. Germline V gene data show CDR1 as SGHAT and CDR2 as FQDESV (reference sequence). DNA for the CDR3: TGTGCCAGCAGCTCTCAGCGGGCCCTGATGGAGACCCAGTTCTTC. It specifies CASSSQRALMETQFF.

J is TRBJ1-3 and V is TRBV28; possibly TRBD1 for D (5 bases). This CDR3 comprises 18 residues. V was trimmed by 9 bases and J by 2 bases, leaving 26 bases between them. CDR1 is MDHEN, CDR2 SYDVKM, per germline. Written as DNA, the CDR3 is TGTGCCAGTACGGGGGGTTTAGCCTTCCTGGCAGCTGGAAACACCATATATTTT. This translates into CASTGGLAFLAAGNTIYF.

This clonotype was seen many times. J is TRBJ2-1 and V is TRBV20-1, with 10 bases aligning to TRBD2. CDR1 is DFQATT, CDR2 SNEGSKA, per germline (reference sequence). V lost 6 bases to trimming and J lost 6 bases; unmatched junction nucleotides: 8. The CDR3 sequence is 14 residues long. The CDR3: CSAFSSGGRNEQFF. As DNA, the CDR3 is TGCAGTGCCTTCTCTAGCGGGGGCCGCAATGAGCAGTTCTTC.

This clonotype occurred many times. This chain connects TRBV20-1 to TRBJ2-5; 7 bases are a match to TRBD2. Per the germline V gene, CDR1 is DFQATT and CDR2 is SNEGSKA (reference sequence). Unmatched junction bases numbered 4, after V lost 0 bases and J lost 12 bases. The CDR3 consists of 11 residues. This CDR3 reads CSARDGLAEYF. The CDR3, as DNA: TGCAGTGCTAGAGATGGGCTAGCGGAGTACTTC.

This clonotype was seen at least ten times. The chain uses TRBV5-1 and TRBJ1-4, with 10 bases that match TRBD1. Trimming cost V 4 bases and J 0 bases; bases outside gene matches: 9. CDR1 SGHRS and CDR2 YFSETQ come from the germline V gene. This CDR3 is built from 18 residues. The CDR3 DNA follows: TGCGCCAGCAGCGGTTACCGGGGACAGGGGTCAACTAATGAAAAACTGTTTTTT. Translation: CASSGYRGQGSTNEKLFF.

This sequence joins TRBV2 and TRBJ1-2; D possibly corresponds to TRBD1 (6 bases). The CDR3 has 13 amino acids. V was pared by 2 bases and J by 6 bases, with 10 bases between. Germline assignment: CDR1 SNHLY and CDR2 FYNNEI. CDR3: CASSEQGLDGYTF. The DNA for the CDR3 is TGTGCCAGCAGTGAACAGGGGTTGGATGGCTACACCTTC.

As for this clonotype: The junction departs from the called germline gene at one end, perhaps through a read error. This chain joins TRBV12-3 or TRBV12-4 and TRBJ2-3; a weak D match, TRBD1 (6 bases). The CDR3 extends over 15 amino acids. As DNA, the CDR3 is TGTGCCAGCAACCCCAGACAGGTGAGCGCAGATATGCAGTATTTT. This codes for CASNPRQVSADMQYF.

J is TRBJ2-3 and V is TRBV5-6; 7 bases map to TRBD1. J gave up 5 bases and V 3 bases, and 12 bases lay outside the gene matches. Germline lookup yields CDR1 SGHDT and CDR2 YYEEEE. This CDR3 comprises 16 residues. In DNA, the CDR3 is TGTGCCAGCAGCTGGTGGGGGACAGTTCGAGGAGATACGCAGTATTTT. Translated: CASSWWGTVRGDTQYF.

This clonotype has just a few counts. The chain links TRBV20-1 to TRBJ1-1; D is unresolved. The CDR3 covers 12 residues. From germline, CDR1 is DFQATT and CDR2 SNEGSKA (reference sequence). V was pared by 5 bases and J by 4 bases, with 11 bases between. CDR3 nucleotides: TGCAGTGCTGATCGACGGGGCACTGAAGCTTTCTTT. It yields the protein CSADRRGTEAFF.

This clonotype was observed at least ten times. The rearrangement links TRBV4-2 to TRBJ2-1; D assignment may be TRBD1 or TRBD2 (5 bases each). This CDR3 region has 17 residues. V lost 3 bases and J 2 bases, leaving 17 bases between the germline ends. The germline V gene has CDR1 LGHNA and CDR2 YNFKEQ. The CDR3 spells CASSQGTGTKAYNEQFF. Here the CDR3 DNA reads TGTGCCAGCAGCCAGGGTACCGGGACGAAAGCCTACAATGAGCAGTTCTTC.

This clonotype came up once. An end of the junction does not agree with germline; a read error may underlie this. The chain links TRBV19 to TRBJ2-2; TRBD2 matches at 8 bases. This CDR3 region has 15 residues. Germline V gene lookup returns CDR1 LNHDA and CDR2 SQIVND (reference sequence). CDR3 sequence: CASSTGSGATRELFF. The CDR3 DNA reads TGTGCCAGTAGTACTGGTAGCGGGGCCACCAGGGAGCTGTTTTTT. Based on the CDR3 plus reference TRBV19 and TRBJ2-2, the full variable domain is DGGITQSPKYLFRKEGQNVTLSCEQNLNHDAMYWYRQDPGQGLRLIYYSQIVNDFQKGDIAEGYSVSREKKESFPLTVTSAQKNPTAFYLCASSTGSGATRELFFGEGSRLTVL.

This clonotype showed up many times. This may arise from a read error, as a much more abundant clone is one base away. The chain joins TRBV5-1 to TRBJ2-6; TRBD2 might be the D (6 bases). This CDR3 is 15 amino acids long. Per the germline V gene, CDR1 is SGHRS and CDR2 is YFSETQ. In nucleotides, the CDR3 is TGCGCCAGCAGCTTCGGAGGGTTCGGGGCCAACGTCCGGACTTTC. Its protein is CASSFGGFGANVRTF.

For this clonotype: A much bigger clone sits one base away, suggesting this may be a read error. The rearrangement links TRBV7-2 to TRBJ1-5; weak D call: TRBD1 (5 bases). Looked up from germline, CDR1 is SGHTA and CDR2 is FQGNSA. The CDR3 totals 14 residues. This CDR3 reads CASSPGPGNRPQHF. CDR3 bases: TGTGCCAGCAGCCCAGGGCCAGGCAATCGGCCCCAGCATTTT.

The gene calls are TRBV6-5 and TRBJ2-1, with D possibly matching TRBD2 (6 bases). V was clipped by 6 bases and J by 6 bases, with 15 bases between them. Germline CDR1 and CDR2: MNHEY and SVGAGI. CDR3 length equals 14 residues. CDR3 sequence (DNA): TGTGCCAGCAGGTCCGGGACTCACACCAATGAGCAGTTCTTC. It yields the protein CASRSGTHTNEQFF.

This clonotype has ten or more counts. This chain connects TRBV28 to TRBJ2-1, with a possible D match to TRBD2 (7 bases). The CDR3 length is 16 residues. The V end lost 5 bases, the J end lost 4 bases, and 18 bases lay between the germline ends. CDR1 and CDR2 from the germline V gene are MDHEN and SYDVKM. The CDR3 DNA follows: TGTGCCAGCAGTCCTTTGGGGGGGGCCGGTTACAATGAGCAGTTCTTC. Translation gives CASSPLGGAGYNEQFF.

This clonotype is a singleton in its sample. The chain links TRBV30 to TRBJ1-2, with 9 bases lining up with TRBD1. Germline trimming cut 3 bases from V and 2 bases from J; bases unmatched to any gene: 1. Germline V lookup: CDR1 GTSNPN, CDR2 SVGIG (reference sequence). There are 13 residues in the CDR3. The CDR3, as DNA: TGTGCCTGGAGGGGGACAGGGAACTATGGCTACACCTTC. Protein sequence: CAWRGTGNYGYTF.

This clonotype was counted many times. V is TRBV7-8 and J is TRBJ2-3; 12 bases are a match to TRBD2. The CDR3 length is 16 residues. J lost 2 bases, V lost 2 bases, and 2 bases had no gene match. Germline values: CDR1 SGHVS, CDR2 FQNEAQ. CDR3 loop: CASSLRTSGATDTQYF. CDR3 DNA sequence: TGTGCCAGCAGCTTAAGGACTAGCGGGGCCACAGATACGCAGTATTTT. Drawing the rest from reference TRBV7-8 and TRBJ2-3, the complete variable domain is GAGVSQSPRYKVAKRGQDVALRCDPISGHVSLFWYQQALGQGPEFLTYFQNEAQLDKSGLPSDRFFAERPEGSVSTLKIQRTQQEDSAVYLCASSLRTSGATDTQYFGPGTRLTVL.